This T cell receptor beta chain was obtained from a study of blood T cell repertoires in COVID-19. In the study overall: Acute and convalescent COVID-19 specimens originated in the United States, Italy and Spain.

Germline V gene data show CDR1 as LNHDA and CDR2 as SQIVND (reference sequence). V shed 5 bases and J 3 bases; nucleotides not matched to a gene: 16. CDR3 size: 17 residues. Per the authors' pipeline: It was from reference gene primer amplification that nucleated cell counts were estimated. Clones were read by immunoSEQ multiplex PCR, and TCRdb kept only the in-frame ones, dropping some. V and J calls and clone size are copied from that table; D and trimming were computed from the DNA. The data show roughly 81,000 clones, over 80% seen once. This receptor was obtained from a woman aged 70-85 years with acute or convalescent COVID-19. This chain uses TRBV19 with TRBJ2-7, with 7 nucleotides matching TRBD2. The sequenced sample consisted of peripheral blood. The CDR3 protein is CASSASGTGGNYYEQYF. CDR3 nucleotide sequence: TGTGCCAGTAGTGCCTCCGGGACGGGGGGTAATTACTACGAGCAGTACTTC.